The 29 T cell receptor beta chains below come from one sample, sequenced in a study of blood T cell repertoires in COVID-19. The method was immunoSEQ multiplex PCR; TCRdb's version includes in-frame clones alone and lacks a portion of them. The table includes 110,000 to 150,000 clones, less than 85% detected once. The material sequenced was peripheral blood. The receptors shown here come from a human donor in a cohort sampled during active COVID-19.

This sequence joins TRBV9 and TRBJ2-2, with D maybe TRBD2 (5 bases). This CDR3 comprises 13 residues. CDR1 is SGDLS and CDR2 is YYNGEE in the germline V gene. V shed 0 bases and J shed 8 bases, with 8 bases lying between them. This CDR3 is CASSVVGVGELFF. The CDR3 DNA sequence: TGTGCCAGCAGCGTAGTCGGGGTAGGGGAGCTGTTTTTT. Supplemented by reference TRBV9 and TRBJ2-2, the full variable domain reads DSGVTQTPKHLITATGQRVTLRCSPRSGDLSVYWYQQSLDQGLQFLIQYYNGEERAKGNILERFSAQQFPDLHSELNLSSLELGDSALYFCASSVVGVGELFFGEGSRLTVL.

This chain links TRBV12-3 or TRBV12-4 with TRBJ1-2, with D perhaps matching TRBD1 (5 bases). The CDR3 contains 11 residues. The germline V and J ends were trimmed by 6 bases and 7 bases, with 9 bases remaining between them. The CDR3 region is CASSSGGGYTF. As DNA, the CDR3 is TGTGCCAGCAGCTCGGGGGGTGGCTACACCTTC.

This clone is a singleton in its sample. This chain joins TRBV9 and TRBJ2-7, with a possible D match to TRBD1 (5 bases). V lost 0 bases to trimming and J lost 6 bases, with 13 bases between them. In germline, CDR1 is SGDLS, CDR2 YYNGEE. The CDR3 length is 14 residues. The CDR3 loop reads CASSVGPGYSEQYF. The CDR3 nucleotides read TGTGCCAGCAGCGTAGGCCCAGGGTATAGCGAGCAGTACTTC.

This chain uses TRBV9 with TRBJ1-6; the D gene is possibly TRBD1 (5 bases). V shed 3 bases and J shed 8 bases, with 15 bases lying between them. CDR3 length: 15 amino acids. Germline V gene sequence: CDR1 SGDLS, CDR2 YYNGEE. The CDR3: CASSALQAGYSPLHF. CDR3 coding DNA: TGTGCCAGCAGCGCCCTACAGGCTGGCTATTCACCCCTCCACTTT.

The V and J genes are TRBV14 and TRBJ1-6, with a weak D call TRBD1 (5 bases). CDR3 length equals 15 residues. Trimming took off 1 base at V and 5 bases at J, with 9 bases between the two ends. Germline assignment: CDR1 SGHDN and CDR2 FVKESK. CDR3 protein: CASSQVEGNNSPLHF. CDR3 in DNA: TGTGCCAGCAGCCAAGTGGAGGGGAATAATTCACCCCTCCACTTT.

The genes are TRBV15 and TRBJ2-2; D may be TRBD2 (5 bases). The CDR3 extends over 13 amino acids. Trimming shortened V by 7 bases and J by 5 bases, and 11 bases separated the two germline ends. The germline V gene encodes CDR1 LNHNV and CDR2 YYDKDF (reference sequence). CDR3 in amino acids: CATTVEATGELFF. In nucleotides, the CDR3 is TGTGCCACCACTGTGGAGGCAACCGGGGAGCTGTTTTTT.

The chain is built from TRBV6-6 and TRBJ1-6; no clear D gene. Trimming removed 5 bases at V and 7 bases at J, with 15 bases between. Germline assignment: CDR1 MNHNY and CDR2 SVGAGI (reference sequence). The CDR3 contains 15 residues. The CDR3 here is CASSTRQGGNSPLHF. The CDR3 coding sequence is TGTGCCAGCAGTACTAGACAAGGCGGCAATTCACCCCTCCACTTT.

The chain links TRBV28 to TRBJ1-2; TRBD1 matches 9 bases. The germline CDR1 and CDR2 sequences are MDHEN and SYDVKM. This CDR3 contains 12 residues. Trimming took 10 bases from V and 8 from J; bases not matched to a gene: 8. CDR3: CATRDREEGYTF. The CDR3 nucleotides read TGTGCCACCCGGGACAGGGAAGAGGGCTACACCTTC.

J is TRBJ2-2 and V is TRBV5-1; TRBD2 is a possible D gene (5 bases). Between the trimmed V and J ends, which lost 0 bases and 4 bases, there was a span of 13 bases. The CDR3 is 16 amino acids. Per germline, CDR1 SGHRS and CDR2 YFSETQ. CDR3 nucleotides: TGCGCCAGCAGCTTGGTGGCTAGCTCCGGCACCGGGGAGCTGTTTTTT. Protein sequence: CASSLVASSGTGELFF. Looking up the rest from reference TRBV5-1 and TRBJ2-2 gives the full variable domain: KAGVTQTPRYLIKTRGQQVTLSCSPISGHRSVSWYQQTPGQGLQFLFEYFSETQRNKGNFPGRFSGRQFSNSRSEMNVSTLELGDSALYLCASSLVASSGTGELFFGEGSRLTVL.

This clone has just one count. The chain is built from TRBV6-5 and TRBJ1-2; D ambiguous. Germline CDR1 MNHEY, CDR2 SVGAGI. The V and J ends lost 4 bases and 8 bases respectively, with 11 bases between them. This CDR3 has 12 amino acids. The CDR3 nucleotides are TGTGCCAGCAGTTCAATGGGAGGAGGCTACACCTTC. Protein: CASSSMGGGYTF.

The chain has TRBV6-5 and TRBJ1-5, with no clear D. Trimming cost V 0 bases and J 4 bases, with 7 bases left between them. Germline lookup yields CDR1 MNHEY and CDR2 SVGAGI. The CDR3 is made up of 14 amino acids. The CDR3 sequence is CASSYSNGNQPQHF. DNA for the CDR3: TGTGCCAGCAGTTACTCGAACGGGAATCAGCCCCAGCATTTT.

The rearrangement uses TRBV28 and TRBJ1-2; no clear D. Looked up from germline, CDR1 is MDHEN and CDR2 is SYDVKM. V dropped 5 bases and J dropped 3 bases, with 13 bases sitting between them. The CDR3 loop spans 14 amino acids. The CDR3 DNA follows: TGTGCCAGCAGTCTCCCGCCTATGGACTATGGCTACACCTTC. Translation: CASSLPPMDYGYTF.

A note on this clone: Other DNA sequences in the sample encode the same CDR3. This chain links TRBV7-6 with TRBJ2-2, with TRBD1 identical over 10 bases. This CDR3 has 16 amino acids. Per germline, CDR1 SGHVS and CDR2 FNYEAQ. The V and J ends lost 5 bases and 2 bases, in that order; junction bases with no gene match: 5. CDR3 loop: CASSLRDRGNTGELFF. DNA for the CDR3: TGTGCCAGCAGCCTGAGGGACAGGGGTAACACCGGGGAGCTGTTTTTT.

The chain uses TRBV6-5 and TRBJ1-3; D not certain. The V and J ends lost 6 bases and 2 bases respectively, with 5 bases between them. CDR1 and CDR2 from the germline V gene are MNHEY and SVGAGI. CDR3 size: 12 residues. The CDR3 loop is CASSGAGNTIYF. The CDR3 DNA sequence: TGTGCCAGCAGCGGGGCTGGAAACACCATATATTTT.

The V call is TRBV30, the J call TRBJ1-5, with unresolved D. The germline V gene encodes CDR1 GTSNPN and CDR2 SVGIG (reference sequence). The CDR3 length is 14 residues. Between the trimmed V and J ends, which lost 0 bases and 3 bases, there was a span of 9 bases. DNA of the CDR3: TGTGCCTGGAGTGTAAGCGGGGACAATCAGCCCCAGCATTTT. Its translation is CAWSVSGDNQPQHF.

CDR3 residues: CASSLYRDKSYEQYF. The CDR3 DNA follows: TGTGCCAGCAGTTTGTACCGGGACAAGTCCTACGAGCAGTACTTC. The rearrangement links TRBV6-5 to TRBJ2-7, with a tentative D call TRBD1 (6 bases). The germline gives CDR1 MNHEY, CDR2 SVGAGI. Trimming shortened V by 4 bases and J by 1 base, and 14 bases separated the two germline ends. The CDR3 has 15 residues.

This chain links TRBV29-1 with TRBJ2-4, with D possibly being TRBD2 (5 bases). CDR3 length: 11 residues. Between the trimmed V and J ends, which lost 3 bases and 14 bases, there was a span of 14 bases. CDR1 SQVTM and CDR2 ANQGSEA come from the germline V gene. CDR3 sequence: CSVDKGGLKYF. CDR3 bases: TGCAGCGTTGATAAGGGCGGACTCAAGTACTTC.

The CDR3 DNA sequence: TGTGCCAGCATCGGGACTAGAGGGTTTGGCACAGATACGCAGTATTTT. It specifies CASIGTRGFGTDTQYF. V usage is TRBV2 and J usage is TRBJ2-3; 8 bases fit TRBD2. The CDR3 is 16 residues long. V was pared by 7 bases and J by 1 base, with 10 bases of the junction left unmatched. Germline V lookup: CDR1 SNHLY, CDR2 FYNNEI.

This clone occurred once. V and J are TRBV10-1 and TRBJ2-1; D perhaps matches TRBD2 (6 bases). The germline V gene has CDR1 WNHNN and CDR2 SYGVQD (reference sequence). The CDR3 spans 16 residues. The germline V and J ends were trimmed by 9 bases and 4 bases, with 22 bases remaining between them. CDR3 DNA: TGCGCCAGACCCCTGAGCGGGCCTCCACCGTACAATGAGCAGTTCTTC. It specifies CARPLSGPPPYNEQFF.

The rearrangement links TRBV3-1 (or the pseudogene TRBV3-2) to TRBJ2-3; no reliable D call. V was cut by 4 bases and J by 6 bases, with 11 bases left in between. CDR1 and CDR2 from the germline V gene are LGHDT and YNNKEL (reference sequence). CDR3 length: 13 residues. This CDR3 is CASSLITGDTQYF. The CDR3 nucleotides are TGTGCCAGCAGCCTTATTACCGGGGATACGCAGTATTTT.

CDR3 in DNA: TGTGCCAGCTCACCGCTACCAAACACCGGGGAGCTGTTTTTT. Encoded protein: CASSPLPNTGELFF. The chain combines TRBV18 with TRBJ2-2; D not certain. Trimming took 3 bases from V and 2 from J, leaving 7 bases between them. The germline CDR1 and CDR2 sequences are KGHSH and LQKENI. This CDR3 is 14 amino acids long. The full variable domain, in which reference TRBV18 and TRBJ2-2 provide the parts outside the CDR3, is NAGVMQNPRHLVRRRGQEARLRCSPMKGHSHVYWYRQLPEEGLKFMVYLQKENIIDESGMPKERFSAEFPKEGPSILRIQQVVRGDSAAYFCASSPLPNTGELFFGEGSRLTVL.

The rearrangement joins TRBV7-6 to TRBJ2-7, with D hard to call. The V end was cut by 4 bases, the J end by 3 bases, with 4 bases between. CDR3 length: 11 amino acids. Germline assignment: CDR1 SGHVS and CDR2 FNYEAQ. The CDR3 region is CASSSFYEQYF. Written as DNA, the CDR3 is TGTGCCAGCAGCTCCTTCTACGAGCAGTACTTC.

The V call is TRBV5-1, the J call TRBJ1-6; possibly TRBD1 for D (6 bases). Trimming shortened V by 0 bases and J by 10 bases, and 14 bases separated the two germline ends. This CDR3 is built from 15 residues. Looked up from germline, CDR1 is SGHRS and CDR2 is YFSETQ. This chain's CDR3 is CASSLEGTSHSPLHF. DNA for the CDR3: TGCGCCAGCAGCTTGGAAGGGACAAGTCACTCACCCCTCCACTTT.

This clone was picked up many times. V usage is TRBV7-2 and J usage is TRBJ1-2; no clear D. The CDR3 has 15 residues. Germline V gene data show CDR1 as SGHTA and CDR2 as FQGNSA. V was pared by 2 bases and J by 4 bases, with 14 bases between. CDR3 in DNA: TGTGCCAGCAGCTTATCAAAAGCACAGCTCTATGGCTACACCTTC. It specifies CASSLSKAQLYGYTF.

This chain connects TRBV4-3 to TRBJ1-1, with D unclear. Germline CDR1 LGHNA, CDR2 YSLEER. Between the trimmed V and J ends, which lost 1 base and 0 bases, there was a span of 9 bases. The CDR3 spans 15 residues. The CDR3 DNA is TGCGCCAGCAGCCAAGGGCGGAGAATGAACACTGAAGCTTTCTTT. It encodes CASSQGRRMNTEAFF.

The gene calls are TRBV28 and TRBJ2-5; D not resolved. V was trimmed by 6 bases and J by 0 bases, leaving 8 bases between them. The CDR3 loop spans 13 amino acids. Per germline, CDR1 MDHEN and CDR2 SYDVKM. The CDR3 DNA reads TGTGCCAGCAGACTCCCGGACCAAGAGACCCAGTACTTC. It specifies CASRLPDQETQYF.

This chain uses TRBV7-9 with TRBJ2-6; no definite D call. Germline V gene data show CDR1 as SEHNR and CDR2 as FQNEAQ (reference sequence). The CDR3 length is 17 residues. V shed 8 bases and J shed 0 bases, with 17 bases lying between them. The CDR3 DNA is TGTGCCAGCCGTACTCTGGCGGCTATCTCTGGGGCCAACGTCCTGACTTTC. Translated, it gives CASRTLAAISGANVLTF.

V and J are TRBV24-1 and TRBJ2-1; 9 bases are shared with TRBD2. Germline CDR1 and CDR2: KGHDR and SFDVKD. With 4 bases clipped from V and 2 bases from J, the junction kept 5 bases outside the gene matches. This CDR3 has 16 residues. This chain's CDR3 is CATSDRSGGTYNEQFF. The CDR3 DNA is TGTGCCACCAGTGACCGTAGCGGGGGAACCTACAATGAGCAGTTCTTC.

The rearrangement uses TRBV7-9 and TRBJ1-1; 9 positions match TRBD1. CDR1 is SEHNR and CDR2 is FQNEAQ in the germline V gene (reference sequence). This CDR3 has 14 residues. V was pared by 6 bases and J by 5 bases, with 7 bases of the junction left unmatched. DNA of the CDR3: TGTGCCAGCAGGGGGACAGGGACCCTAACTGAAGCTTTCTTT. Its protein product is CASRGTGTLTEAFF.